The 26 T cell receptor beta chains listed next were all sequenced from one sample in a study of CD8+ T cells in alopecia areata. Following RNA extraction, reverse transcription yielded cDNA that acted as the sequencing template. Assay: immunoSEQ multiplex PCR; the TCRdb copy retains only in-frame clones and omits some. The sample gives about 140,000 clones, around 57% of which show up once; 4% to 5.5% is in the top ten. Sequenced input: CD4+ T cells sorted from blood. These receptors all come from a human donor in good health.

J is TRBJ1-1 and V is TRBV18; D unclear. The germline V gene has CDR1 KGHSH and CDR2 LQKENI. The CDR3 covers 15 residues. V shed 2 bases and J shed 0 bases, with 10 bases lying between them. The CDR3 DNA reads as TGTGCCAGCTCACCAATTATCACCATGAACACTGAAGCTTTCTTT. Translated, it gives CASSPIITMNTEAFF.

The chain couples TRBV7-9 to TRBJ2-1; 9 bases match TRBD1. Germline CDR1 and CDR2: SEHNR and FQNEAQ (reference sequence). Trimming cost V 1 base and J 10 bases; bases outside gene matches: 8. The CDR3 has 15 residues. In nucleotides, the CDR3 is TGTGCCAGCAGCTTAGGAAGGGGGACAGGGAGGGAGCAGTTCTTC. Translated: CASSLGRGTGREQFF.

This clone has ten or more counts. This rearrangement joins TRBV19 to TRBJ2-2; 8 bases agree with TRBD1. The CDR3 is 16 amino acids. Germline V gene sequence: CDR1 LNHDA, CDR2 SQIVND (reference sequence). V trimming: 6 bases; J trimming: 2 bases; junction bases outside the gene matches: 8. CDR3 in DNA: TGTGCCAGTAGCCTAAGGACAGGGCCAAACACCGGGGAGCTGTTTTTT. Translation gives CASSLRTGPNTGELFF.

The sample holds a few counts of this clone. The CDR3 nucleotides read TGTGCCATCAGTGATCATGCTTACGAGCAGTACTTC. Its protein is CAISDHAYEQYF. The gene calls are TRBV10-3 and TRBJ2-7; no definite D call. Germline V gives CDR1 ENHRY, CDR2 SYGVKD. CDR3 size: 12 residues. V lost 3 bases and J lost 4, with 7 bases in between.

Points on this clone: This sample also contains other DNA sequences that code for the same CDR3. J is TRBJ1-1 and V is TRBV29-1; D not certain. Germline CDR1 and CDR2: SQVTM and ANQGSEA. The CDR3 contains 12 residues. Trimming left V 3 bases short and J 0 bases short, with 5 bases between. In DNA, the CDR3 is TGCAGCGTTGAGTACATGAACACTGAAGCTTTCTTT. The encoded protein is CSVEYMNTEAFF.

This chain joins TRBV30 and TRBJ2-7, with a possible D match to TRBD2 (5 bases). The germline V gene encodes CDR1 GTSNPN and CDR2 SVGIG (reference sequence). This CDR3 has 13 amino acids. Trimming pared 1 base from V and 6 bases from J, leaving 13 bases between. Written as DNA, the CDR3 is TGTGCCTGGAGTGCCTCTGGACTGAGCGAGCAGTACTTC. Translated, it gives CAWSASGLSEQYF.

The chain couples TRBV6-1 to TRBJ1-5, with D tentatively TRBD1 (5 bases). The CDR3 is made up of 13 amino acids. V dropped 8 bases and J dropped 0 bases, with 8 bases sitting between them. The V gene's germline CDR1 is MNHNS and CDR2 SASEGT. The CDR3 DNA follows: TGTGCCAGCGGGGCTAATAGCAATCAGCCCCAGCATTTT. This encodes CASGANSNQPQHF.

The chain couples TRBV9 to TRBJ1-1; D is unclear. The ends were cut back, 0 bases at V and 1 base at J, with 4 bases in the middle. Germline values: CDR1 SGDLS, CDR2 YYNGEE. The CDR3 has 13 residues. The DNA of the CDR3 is TGTGCCAGCAGCGTAGTTCAGAACACTGAAGCTTTCTTT. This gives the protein CASSVVQNTEAFF.

CDR3 sequence: CASSKGHYGYTF. The CDR3 bases are TGTGCCAGCAGCAAGGGACACTATGGCTACACCTTC. The genes are TRBV6-1 and TRBJ1-2; weak D call: TRBD1 (5 bases). V lost 6 bases and J 3 bases, leaving 8 bases between the germline ends. The CDR3 is made up of 12 amino acids. The germline V gene encodes CDR1 MNHNS and CDR2 SASEGT.

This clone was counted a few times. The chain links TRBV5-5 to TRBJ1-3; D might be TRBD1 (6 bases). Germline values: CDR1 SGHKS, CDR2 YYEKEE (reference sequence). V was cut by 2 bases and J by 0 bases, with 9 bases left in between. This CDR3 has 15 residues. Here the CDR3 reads CASSFRGGSGNTIYF. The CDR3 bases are TGTGCCAGCAGCTTTCGAGGGGGCTCTGGAAACACCATATATTTT. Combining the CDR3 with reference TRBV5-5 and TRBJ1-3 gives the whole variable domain DAGVTQSPTHLIKTRGQQVTLRCSPISGHKSVSWYQQVLGQGPQFIFQYYEKEERGRGNFPDRFSARQFPNYSSELNVNALLLGDSALYLCASSFRGGSGNTIYFGEGSWLTVV.

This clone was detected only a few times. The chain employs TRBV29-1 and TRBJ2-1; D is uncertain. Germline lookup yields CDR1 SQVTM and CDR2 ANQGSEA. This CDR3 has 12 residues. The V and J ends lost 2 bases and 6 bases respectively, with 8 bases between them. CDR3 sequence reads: CSVEQSRNEQFF. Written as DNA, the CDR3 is TGCAGCGTTGAACAGTCACGCAATGAGCAGTTCTTC.

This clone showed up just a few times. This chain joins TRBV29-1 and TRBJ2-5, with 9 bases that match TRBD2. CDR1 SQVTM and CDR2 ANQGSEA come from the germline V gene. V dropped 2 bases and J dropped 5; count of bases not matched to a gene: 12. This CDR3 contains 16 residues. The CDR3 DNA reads TGCAGCGTTGAAATTCTCCAGCGGGGGGCCCGGGAGACCCAGTACTTC. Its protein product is CSVEILQRGARETQYF.

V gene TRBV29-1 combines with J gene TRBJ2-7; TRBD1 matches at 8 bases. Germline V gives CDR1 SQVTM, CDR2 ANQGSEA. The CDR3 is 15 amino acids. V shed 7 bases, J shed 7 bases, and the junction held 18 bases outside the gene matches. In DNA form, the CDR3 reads TGCAGCGCCCATGTTGGACCAGGGGGCCGGGGGGAGCAGTACTTC. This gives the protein CSAHVGPGGRGEQYF.

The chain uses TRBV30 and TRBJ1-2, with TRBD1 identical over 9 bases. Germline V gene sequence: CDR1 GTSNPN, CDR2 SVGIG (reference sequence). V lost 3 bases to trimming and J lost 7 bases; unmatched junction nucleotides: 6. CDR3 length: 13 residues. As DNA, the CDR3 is TGTGCCTGGAGAGGGACAGGGAGAAGTGGCTACACCTTC. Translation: CAWRGTGRSGYTF.

The CDR3 sequence: CASSLGGYTEQYF. The CDR3, as DNA: TGTGCCAGCAGTCTAGGGGGCTACACCGAGCAGTACTTC. The V gene is TRBV27, the J gene TRBJ2-7; 7 bases match TRBD1. Germline CDR1 MNHEY, CDR2 SMNVEV (reference sequence). The V segment lost 5 bases and the J segment 6 bases; nucleotides outside the gene matches: 7. The CDR3 contains 13 residues.

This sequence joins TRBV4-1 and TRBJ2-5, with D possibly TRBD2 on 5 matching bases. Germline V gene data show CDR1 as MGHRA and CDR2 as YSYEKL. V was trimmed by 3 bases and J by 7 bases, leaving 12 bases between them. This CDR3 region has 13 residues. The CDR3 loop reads CASSHLGMGTQYF. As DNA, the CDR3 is TGCGCCAGCAGCCATCTCGGGATGGGGACCCAGTACTTC.

CDR3 loop: CSVDMDTEAFF. The CDR3 nucleotides are TGCAGCGTTGATATGGACACTGAAGCTTTCTTT. This chain connects TRBV29-1 to TRBJ1-1, with D unclear. The CDR3 contains 11 residues. Germline V gene data show CDR1 as SQVTM and CDR2 as ANQGSEA. Trimming took 3 bases from V and 3 from J, leaving 5 bases between them.

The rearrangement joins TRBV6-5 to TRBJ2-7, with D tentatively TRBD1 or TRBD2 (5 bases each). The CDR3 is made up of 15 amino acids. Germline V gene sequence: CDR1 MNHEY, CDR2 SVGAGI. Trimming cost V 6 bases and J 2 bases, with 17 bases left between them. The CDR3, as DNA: TGTGCCAGCAGATCGACCGGGACGGTGACCTACGAGCAGTACTTC. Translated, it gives CASRSTGTVTYEQYF.

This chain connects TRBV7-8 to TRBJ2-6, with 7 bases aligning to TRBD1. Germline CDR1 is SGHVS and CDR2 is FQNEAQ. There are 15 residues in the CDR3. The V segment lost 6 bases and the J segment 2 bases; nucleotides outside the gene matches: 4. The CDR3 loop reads CASRTTGAGANVLTF. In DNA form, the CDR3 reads TGTGCCAGCAGAACCACAGGGGCTGGGGCCAACGTCCTGACTTTC.

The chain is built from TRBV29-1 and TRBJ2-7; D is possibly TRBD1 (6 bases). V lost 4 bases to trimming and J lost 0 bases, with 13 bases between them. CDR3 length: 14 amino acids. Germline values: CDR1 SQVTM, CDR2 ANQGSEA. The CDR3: CSVVIPGASYEQYF. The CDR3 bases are TGCAGCGTTGTAATCCCAGGGGCCTCCTACGAGCAGTACTTC.

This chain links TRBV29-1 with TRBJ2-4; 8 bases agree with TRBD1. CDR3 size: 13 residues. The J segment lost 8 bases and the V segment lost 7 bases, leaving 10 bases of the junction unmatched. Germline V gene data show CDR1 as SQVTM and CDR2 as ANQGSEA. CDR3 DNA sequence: TGCAGCGGCCGAAGCCCAGGGGGCCACATTCAGTACTTC. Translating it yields CSGRSPGGHIQYF.

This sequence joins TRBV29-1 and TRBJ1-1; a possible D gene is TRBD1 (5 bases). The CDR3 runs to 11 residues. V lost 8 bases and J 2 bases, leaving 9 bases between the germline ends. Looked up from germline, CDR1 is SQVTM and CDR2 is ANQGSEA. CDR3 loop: CSCRVNTEAFF. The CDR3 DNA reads TGCAGCTGCAGGGTAAACACTGAAGCTTTCTTT.

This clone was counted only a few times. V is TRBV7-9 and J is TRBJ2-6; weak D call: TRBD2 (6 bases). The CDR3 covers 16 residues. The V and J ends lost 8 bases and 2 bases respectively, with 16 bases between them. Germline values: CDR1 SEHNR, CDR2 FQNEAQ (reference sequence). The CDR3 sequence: CASRHVWEAGANVLTF. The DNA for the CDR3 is TGTGCCAGCCGTCACGTTTGGGAGGCTGGGGCCAACGTCCTGACTTTC. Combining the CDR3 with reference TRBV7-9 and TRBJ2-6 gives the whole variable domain DTGVSQNPRHKITKRGQNVTFRCDPISEHNRLYWYRQTLGQGPEFLTYFQNEAQLEKSRLLSDRFSAERPKGSFSTLEIQRTEQGDSAMYLCASRHVWEAGANVLTFGAGSRLTVL.

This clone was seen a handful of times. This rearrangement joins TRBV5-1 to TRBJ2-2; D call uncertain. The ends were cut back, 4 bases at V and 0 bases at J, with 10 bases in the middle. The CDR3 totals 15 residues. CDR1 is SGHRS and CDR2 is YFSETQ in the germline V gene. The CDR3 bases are TGCGCCAGCAGCGTCAGCACCGCGAACACCGGGGAGCTGTTTTTT. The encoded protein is CASSVSTANTGELFF.

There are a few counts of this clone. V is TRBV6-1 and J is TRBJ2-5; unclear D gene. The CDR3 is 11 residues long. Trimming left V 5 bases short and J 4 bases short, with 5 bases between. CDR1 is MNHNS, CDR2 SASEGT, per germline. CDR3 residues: CASSFRETQYF. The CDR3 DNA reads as TGTGCCAGCAGTTTTCGAGAGACCCAGTACTTC.

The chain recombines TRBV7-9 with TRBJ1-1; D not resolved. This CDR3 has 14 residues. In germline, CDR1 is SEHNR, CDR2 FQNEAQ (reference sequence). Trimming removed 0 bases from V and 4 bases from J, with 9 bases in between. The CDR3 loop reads CASSLADTRTEAFF. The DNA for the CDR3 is TGTGCCAGCAGCTTAGCCGACACACGCACTGAAGCTTTCTTT.